This TCR beta chain was sequenced for a study of T-cell memory formation after mild COVID-19. Broader study findings: CD4+ contracting clones were mainly CM and EM; CD8+ ones, EMRA.

About this clonotype itself: What it binds is not known.

TCRdb ran MiXCR on the 5' RACE reads and lists one entry per CDR3 protein. The table records approximately 570,000 distinct CDR3 sequences, 18% of them present only once. The source material was PBMCs or a T cell subset sorted from them (not recorded which). This TCR was recovered from an adult woman who had mild COVID-19 (a few samples of this study predate the infection). Cell type and time point are not known.

CDR3 DNA: TGTGCCAGCAGACAACGGGGACGGCCCACTGAAGCTTTCTTT. It codes for CASRQRGRPTEAFF. The chain links TRBV6-2 or TRBV6-3 to TRBJ1-1; perhaps TRBD1 as D (5 bases). The CDR3 spans 14 residues. Looked up from germline, CDR1 is MNHEY and CDR2 is SVGEGT. The ends were cut back, 6 bases at V and 4 bases at J, with 15 bases in the middle.